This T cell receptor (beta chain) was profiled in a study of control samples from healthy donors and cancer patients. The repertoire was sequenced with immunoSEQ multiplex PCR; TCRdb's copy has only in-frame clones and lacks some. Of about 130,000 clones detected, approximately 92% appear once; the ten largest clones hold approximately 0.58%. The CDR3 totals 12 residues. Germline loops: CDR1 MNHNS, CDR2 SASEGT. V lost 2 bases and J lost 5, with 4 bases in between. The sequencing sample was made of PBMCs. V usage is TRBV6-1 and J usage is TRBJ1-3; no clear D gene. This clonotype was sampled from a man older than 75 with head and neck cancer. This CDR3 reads CASSESRNTIYF. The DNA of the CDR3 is TGTGCCAGCAGTGAAAGCCGAAACACCATATATTTT.